The 12 T cell receptor beta chains below all came from one sample that was sequenced in a study of blood T cell repertoires in COVID-19. TCRdb's table, derived via immunoSEQ multiplex PCR, lists solely in-frame clones and lacks some. The table has tens of thousands of clones, approximately 88% seen once. Sequenced input: peripheral blood. Source of these receptors: a woman aged 40 to 50 with acute or convalescent COVID-19.

The chain links TRBV5-1 to TRBJ2-2; 15 positions match TRBD2. Per the germline V gene, CDR1 is SGHRS and CDR2 is YFSETQ. V shed 3 bases, J shed 5 bases, and the junction held 14 bases outside the gene matches. CDR3 length: 20 amino acids. For the CDR3, the DNA is TGCGCCAGCAGCTCCGCCGGGGGACTAGCGGGGGGCCAGAGGACCGGGGAGCTGTTTTTT. This codes for CASSSAGGLAGGQRTGELFF.

The chain couples TRBV2 to TRBJ2-2, with 8 bases that match TRBD1. CDR3 size: 17 residues. Germline CDR1 SNHLY, CDR2 FYNNEI. V dropped 3 bases and J dropped 0; count of bases not matched to a gene: 6. The CDR3: CASSDLRGPTNTGELFF. CDR3 nucleotide sequence: TGTGCCAGCAGTGACCTCAGGGGGCCGACGAACACCGGGGAGCTGTTTTTT. Full variable domain (missing parts from reference TRBV2 and TRBJ2-2): EPEVTQTPSHQVTQMGQEVILRCVPISNHLYFYWYRQILGQKVEFLVSFYNNEISEKSEIFDDQFSVERPDGSNFTLKIRSTKLEDSAMYFCASSDLRGPTNTGELFFGEGSRLTVL.

This chain joins TRBV5-6 and TRBJ2-3; TRBD2 agrees at 8 bases. The junction had 11 bases not matched to a gene; V was cut back by 4 bases and J by 4 bases. This CDR3 contains 16 residues. Germline CDR1 and CDR2: SGHDT and YYEEEE. In nucleotides, the CDR3 is TGTGCCAGCAGCCACCTCACTCCGGGAGGGCCAGATACGCAGTATTTT. Amino acid sequence: CASSHLTPGGPDTQYF.

V is TRBV9 and J is TRBJ2-3, with 9 bases matching TRBD2. Looked up from germline, CDR1 is SGDLS and CDR2 is YYNGEE. CDR3 length equals 18 residues. Unmatched junction bases numbered 9, after V lost 0 bases and J lost 1 base. CDR3 nucleotides: TGTGCCAGCAGCGTAGAGGGTAGCGGGAGCGGGGGCACAGATACGCAGTATTTT. Amino acids: CASSVEGSGSGGTDTQYF.

This chain connects TRBV6-1 to TRBJ2-7, with TRBD1 matching 9 bases. This CDR3 has 17 residues. The J segment lost 8 bases and the V segment lost 0 bases, leaving 14 bases of the junction unmatched. Germline-derived CDR1 and CDR2 are MNHNS and SASEGT. The DNA for the CDR3 is TGTGCCAGCAGTGAAGCGGGACTCGGGACAGGGCCTACGAAGCAGTACTTC. It is translated as CASSEAGLGTGPTKQYF.

This clone was counted a single time. The rearrangement joins TRBV7-8 to TRBJ2-7; TRBD1 is a possible D gene (6 bases). The germline V and J ends were trimmed by 6 bases and 3 bases, with 21 bases remaining between them. There are 16 residues in the CDR3. The germline gives CDR1 SGHVS, CDR2 FQNEAQ. The CDR3 reads CASSLPGDTGIYEQYF. The CDR3 nucleotides read TGTGCCAGCAGTCTTCCCGGGGACACGGGGATCTACGAGCAGTACTTC.

The V gene is TRBV7-3, the J gene TRBJ2-2; 8 bases agree with TRBD1. CDR1 SGHTA and CDR2 FQGTGA come from the germline V gene. Unmatched junction bases numbered 3, after V lost 2 bases and J lost 1 base. CDR3 length equals 16 residues. DNA of the CDR3: TGTGCCAGCAGCTTACTTGGACAGGGGAACACCGGGGAGCTGTTTTTT. Protein sequence: CASSLLGQGNTGELFF.

The V call is TRBV2, the J call TRBJ2-3; TRBD2 agrees at 9 bases. V lost 9 bases, J lost 1 base, and 2 bases stayed unmatched. This CDR3 has 13 amino acids. Germline V lookup: CDR1 SNHLY, CDR2 FYNNEI. Here the CDR3 reads CASIAGGTDTQYF. The CDR3 bases are TGTGCCAGTATAGCGGGAGGCACAGATACGCAGTATTTT.

The gene calls are TRBV28 and TRBJ2-7; the D gene is possibly TRBD2 (5 bases). The CDR3 contains 13 residues. V was cut by 7 bases and J by 5 bases, with 15 bases left in between. In germline, CDR1 is MDHEN, CDR2 SYDVKM. The CDR3 DNA reads as TGTGCCAGCAAGAACCGTCTGAGGGACGAGCAGTACTTC. This codes for CASKNRLRDEQYF. Together with reference TRBV28 and TRBJ2-7, the CDR3 gives the full variable domain: DVKVTQSSRYLVKRTGEKVFLECVQDMDHENMFWYRQDPGLGLRLIYFSYDVKMKEKGDIPEGYSVSREKKERFSLILESASTNQTSMYLCASKNRLRDEQYFGPGTRLTVT.

This clone was seen only a few times. The V and J genes are TRBV4-2 and TRBJ1-1; perhaps TRBD1 as D (5 bases). Germline lookup yields CDR1 LGHNA and CDR2 YNFKEQ. V was cut by 1 base and J by 3 bases, with 12 bases left in between. The CDR3 length is 15 residues. The CDR3 region is CASSQVGEAYTEAFF. The CDR3 DNA sequence: TGTGCCAGCAGCCAAGTGGGGGAGGCATACACTGAAGCTTTCTTT.

The chain employs TRBV3-1 (or the pseudogene TRBV3-2) and TRBJ2-1, with D possibly TRBD2 on 5 matching bases. Trimming took 4 bases from V and 4 from J, leaving 11 bases between them. Germline-derived CDR1 and CDR2 are LGHDT and YNNKEL (reference sequence). The CDR3 contains 14 residues. The CDR3, as DNA: TGTGCCAGCAGCCCCCTACTAGTTTACAATGAGCAGTTCTTC. Protein sequence: CASSPLLVYNEQFF.

The V gene is TRBV15, the J gene TRBJ2-5; possibly TRBD2 for D (6 bases). The CDR3 totals 14 residues. The V gene lost 0 bases and the J gene lost 1 base, with 6 bases spanning the gap. Germline assignment: CDR1 LNHNV and CDR2 YYDKDF (reference sequence). CDR3 DNA: TGTGCCACCAGCAGAGAGGGAGGCCAAGAGACCCAGTACTTC. It translates to CATSREGGQETQYF.